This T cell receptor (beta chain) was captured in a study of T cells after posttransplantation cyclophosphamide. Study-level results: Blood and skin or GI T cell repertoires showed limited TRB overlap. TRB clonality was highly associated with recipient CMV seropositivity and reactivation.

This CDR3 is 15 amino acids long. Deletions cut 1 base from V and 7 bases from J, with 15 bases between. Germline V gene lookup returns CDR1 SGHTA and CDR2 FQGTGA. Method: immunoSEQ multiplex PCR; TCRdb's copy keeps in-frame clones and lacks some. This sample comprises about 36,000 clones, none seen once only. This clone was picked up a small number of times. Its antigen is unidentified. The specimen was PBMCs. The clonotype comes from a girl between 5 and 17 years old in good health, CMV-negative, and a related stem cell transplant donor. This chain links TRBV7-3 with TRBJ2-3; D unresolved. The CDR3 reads CASSLMILGHHTQYF. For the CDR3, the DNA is TGTGCCAGCAGCTTAATGATTCTAGGTCATCATACGCAGTATTTT. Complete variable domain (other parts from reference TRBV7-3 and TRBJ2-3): GAGVSQTPSNKVTEKGKYVELRCDPISGHTALYWYRQSLGQGPEFLIYFQGTGAADDSGLPNDRFFAVRPEGSVSTLKIQRTERGDSAVYLCASSLMILGHHTQYFGPGTRLTVL.